A single sample gave rise to the 21 T cell receptor beta chains below, sequenced in a study of shared clonotypes between healthy human individuals. The method was immunoSEQ multiplex PCR; TCRdb's version includes in-frame clones alone and lacks a portion of them. The sample has under 2.5 million clones; around 93% are singletons. Source material: naive CD4+ T cells from PBMCs. The subset here: CD45RA+ positively selected. All receptors derive from a young man in good health. Some clones in this sample may be carry-over from other donors' samples.

The chain recombines TRBV7-8 with TRBJ1-4; 11 bases match TRBD1. The V gene's germline CDR1 is SGHVS and CDR2 FQNEAQ. The CDR3 has 14 amino acids. With 3 bases clipped from V and 8 bases from J, the junction kept 2 bases outside the gene matches. The CDR3 DNA is TGTGCCAGCAGCTTGGGACAGGGGGACGAAAAACTGTTTTTT. This translates into CASSLGQGDEKLFF.

The chain is built from TRBV2 and TRBJ1-5; D not certain. Trimming shortened V by 3 bases and J by 6 bases, and 12 bases separated the two germline ends. Germline loops: CDR1 SNHLY, CDR2 FYNNEI. This CDR3 comprises 14 residues. The CDR3 is CASSDLRAGQPQHF. CDR3 in DNA: TGTGCCAGCAGTGATCTGAGGGCGGGTCAGCCCCAGCATTTT. The full variable domain, with the rest looked up from reference TRBV2 and TRBJ1-5, is EPEVTQTPSHQVTQMGQEVILRCVPISNHLYFYWYRQILGQKVEFLVSFYNNEISEKSEIFDDQFSVERPDGSNFTLKIRSTKLEDSAMYFCASSDLRAGQPQHFGDGTRLSIL.

This clone occurred once. The chain uses TRBV18 and TRBJ1-2; 8 bases fit TRBD1. J gave up 8 bases and V 3 bases, and 8 bases lay outside the gene matches. The CDR3 spans 14 residues. Germline V gene sequence: CDR1 KGHSH, CDR2 LQKENI. The CDR3 nucleotides are TGTGCCAGCTCACCTACGGACAGGGAGGCCGGCTACACCTTC. This codes for CASSPTDREAGYTF.

A few counts support this clone. The chain carries TRBV30 and TRBJ1-1; TRBD1 is a possible D gene (5 bases). Germline lookup yields CDR1 GTSNPN and CDR2 SVGIG (reference sequence). Between the trimmed V and J ends, which lost 3 bases and 6 bases, there was a span of 14 bases. The CDR3 is made up of 13 amino acids. The CDR3 here is CAWSDSPRAEAFF. The CDR3 coding sequence is TGTGCCTGGAGCGACAGTCCCAGGGCTGAAGCTTTCTTT.

This chain links TRBV7-2 with TRBJ2-7; 11 nucleotides line up with TRBD2. CDR3 size: 15 residues. The trim removed 4 bases at V and 2 bases at J, leaving 4 bases unmatched. In germline, CDR1 is SGHTA, CDR2 FQGNSA. The CDR3 reads CASSSGLAGTYEQYF. The CDR3, as DNA: TGTGCCAGCAGCTCTGGACTAGCGGGTACCTACGAGCAGTACTTC.

This chain connects TRBV28 to TRBJ1-4; D call uncertain. The CDR3 runs to 12 residues. V gave up 9 bases and J gave up 4 bases, with 9 bases separating them. In germline, CDR1 is MDHEN, CDR2 SYDVKM. CDR3 residues: CASGRFNEKLFF. The CDR3 DNA is TGTGCCAGTGGGCGGTTTAATGAAAAACTGTTTTTT.

V is TRBV25-1 and J is TRBJ1-4; D might be TRBD1 (5 bases). There are 13 residues in the CDR3. From germline, CDR1 is MGHDK and CDR2 SYGVNS. Trimming took 10 bases from V and 5 from J, leaving 14 bases between them. The DNA of the CDR3 is TGTGCCACCTTAGACAGATCAAATGAAAAACTGTTTTTT. Amino acids: CATLDRSNEKLFF.

The V gene is TRBV7-9, the J gene TRBJ2-1; D is undetermined. This CDR3 spans 17 amino acids. From germline, CDR1 is SEHNR and CDR2 FQNEAQ (reference sequence). V was clipped by 1 base and J by 6 bases, with 19 bases between them. In nucleotides, the CDR3 is TGTGCCAGCAGCTTAGAGAATGGGGTAGGAGCGACCAATGAGCAGTTCTTC. It codes for CASSLENGVGATNEQFF.

This rearrangement joins TRBV12-5 to TRBJ1-5, with 8 bases that match TRBD1. The CDR3 is 13 amino acids. Germline CDR1 and CDR2: LGHNT and FRNRAP. Trimming removed 4 bases from V and 7 bases from J; junction bases left unmatched: 3. The CDR3 protein is CASGYRGGQPQHF. In DNA form, the CDR3 reads TGTGCTAGTGGTTACAGGGGGGGGCAGCCCCAGCATTTT.

V is TRBV19 and J is TRBJ1-3; D gene uncertain. This CDR3 region has 14 residues. Deletions cut 4 bases from V and 0 bases from J, with 7 bases between. Germline V lookup: CDR1 LNHDA, CDR2 SQIVND (reference sequence). The CDR3 nucleotides read TGTGCCAGTAGTAGTCAGAGCTCTGGAAACACCATATATTTT. Translated: CASSSQSSGNTIYF.

A single count supports this clone. This sequence joins TRBV7-2 and TRBJ2-5; D may match TRBD1 or TRBD2 (5 bases each). This CDR3 comprises 15 residues. The V gene lost 5 bases and the J gene lost 5 bases, with 18 bases spanning the gap. Germline loops: CDR1 SGHTA, CDR2 FQGNSA. The CDR3 coding sequence is TGTGCCAGCAGCGGCAAACTAGGGGTGGGGGAGACCCAGTACTTC. Its protein is CASSGKLGVGETQYF.

The rearrangement joins TRBV7-6 to TRBJ1-1, with no clear D. The CDR3 totals 13 residues. The V end lost 6 bases, the J end lost 3 bases, and 11 bases lay between the germline ends. Germline-derived CDR1 and CDR2 are SGHVS and FNYEAQ. The CDR3 protein is CASSSGRDTEAFF. The CDR3 region has the DNA TGTGCCAGCAGTTCCGGACGGGACACTGAAGCTTTCTTT.

The chain links TRBV4-1 to TRBJ2-3, with 10 bases lining up with TRBD1. The CDR3 covers 16 residues. Per germline, CDR1 MGHRA and CDR2 YSYEKL. Germline trimming cut 4 bases from V and 1 base from J; bases unmatched to any gene: 5. The CDR3, as DNA: TGCGCCAGCAGCCCGGGGGGGACAGGGGGCACAGATACGCAGTATTTT. It yields the protein CASSPGGTGGTDTQYF.

The V gene is TRBV18, the J gene TRBJ1-2; D may be TRBD1 (5 bases). The V end lost 1 base, the J end lost 2 bases, and 11 bases lay between the germline ends. From germline, CDR1 is KGHSH and CDR2 LQKENI. The CDR3 consists of 15 residues. CDR3: CASSPQETVNYGYTF. The CDR3 DNA sequence: TGTGCCAGCTCACCACAGGAGACAGTAAACTATGGCTACACCTTC.

The J gene is TRBJ2-7, the V gene TRBV10-1, with 7 bases identical to TRBD1. The CDR3 is 12 residues long. Losses at the gene ends were 6 bases for V and 5 bases for J; bases not matched to a gene: 4. Germline V gene sequence: CDR1 WNHNN, CDR2 SYGVQD (reference sequence). CDR3 nucleotide sequence: TGCGCCAGCAGCCCCGGACAGGACGAGCAGTACTTC. This gives the protein CASSPGQDEQYF.

The chain couples TRBV30 to TRBJ1-4, with a possible D match to TRBD1 (5 bases). The germline gives CDR1 GTSNPN, CDR2 SVGIG (reference sequence). Trimming pared 7 bases from V and 7 bases from J, leaving 13 bases between. This CDR3 comprises 12 residues. DNA for the CDR3: TGTGCCTCGACGAGGGGCGGTGAAAAACTGTTTTTT. Encoded protein: CASTRGGEKLFF. The entire variable domain, with the rest obtained from reference TRBV30 and TRBJ1-4, is as follows: SQTIHQWPATLVQPVGSPLSLECTVEGTSNPNLYWYRQAAGRGLQLLFYSVGIGQISSEVPQNLSASRPQDRQFILSSKKLLLSDSGFYLCASTRGGEKLFFGSGTQLSVL.

The J gene is TRBJ2-4, the V gene TRBV11-2; 14 bases are shared with TRBD2. CDR1 is SGHAT and CDR2 is FQNNGV in the germline V gene. After removal of 4 bases from V and 0 bases from J, the junction contained 8 bases not matched to a gene. The CDR3 covers 19 residues. The CDR3 region is CASSSRPGLAGVAKNIQYF. CDR3 coding DNA: TGTGCCAGCAGCTCGCGCCCGGGACTAGCGGGAGTAGCCAAAAACATTCAGTACTTC.

V usage is TRBV7-9 and J usage is TRBJ2-5; D is ambiguous. Germline CDR1 reads SEHNR; CDR2 reads FQNEAQ (reference sequence). V lost 0 bases, J lost 5 bases, and 7 bases lay in between. CDR3 length: 13 residues. In DNA form, the CDR3 reads TGTGCCAGCAGCTTAGCGGGGTTTGAGACCCAGTACTTC. Translated: CASSLAGFETQYF.

The gene calls are TRBV19 and TRBJ2-1, with a tentative D call TRBD2 (5 bases). The V end lost 5 bases, the J end lost 4 bases, and 12 bases lay between the germline ends. CDR1 is LNHDA, CDR2 SQIVND, per germline (reference sequence). There are 14 residues in the CDR3. The chain's CDR3 is CASSPRTLYNEQFF. CDR3 nucleotide sequence: TGTGCCAGTAGTCCGCGGACTCTTTACAATGAGCAGTTCTTC.

The gene calls are TRBV28 and TRBJ1-5; 7 positions match TRBD1. J gave up 1 base and V 5 bases, and 17 bases lay outside the gene matches. CDR1 and CDR2 (germline): MDHEN, SYDVKM. The CDR3 length is 19 residues. The CDR3 region has the DNA TGTGCCAGCAGTCTCCGGGGCCCCGGGACAGCCTACAGCAATCAGCCCCAGCATTTT. It translates to CASSLRGPGTAYSNQPQHF.

V usage is TRBV28 and J usage is TRBJ2-2; D is unresolved. V was clipped by 0 bases and J by 7 bases, with 6 bases between them. The CDR3 runs to 13 residues. The germline V gene encodes CDR1 MDHEN and CDR2 SYDVKM. The CDR3 spells CASSLWVFGELFF. The CDR3 region has the DNA TGTGCCAGCAGTTTATGGGTTTTCGGGGAGCTGTTTTTT.